These T cell receptor beta chains were read from a single sample in a study of T-cell memory formation after mild COVID-19. One entry per CDR3 protein, called by TCRdb with MiXCR from the 5' RACE reads. The data contain some 250,000 distinct CDR3 sequences, 15% to 20% of them singletons. The sample comprised PBMCs or a T cell subset sorted from them (not recorded which). The receptors here all came from a man aged 18 to 35 who had mild COVID-19 (a few samples of this study predate the infection). Cell type and time point are not known. Each CDR3 is given with its conserved first and last residue. The D gene is left open where the match is weak. Part of the rows lack a size; the others show once, few, many or a class for expanded clones.

V gene,D gene,clone size,J gene,CDR3 DNA,CDR3 protein
TRBV28,NA,few,TRBJ2-3,TGTGCCAGCACGGGGGTTATGACAGATACGCAGTATTTT,CASTGVMTDTQYF
TRBV6-6,NA,NA,TRBJ2-3,TGTGCCAGCAGTTTTGCGGGGCGCACAGATACGCAGTATTTT,CASSFAGRTDTQYF
TRBV4-1,TRBD2,NA,TRBJ2-3,TGCGCCAGCAGCCGGGGACTAGCGGGGGCCGCAGATACGCAGTATTTT,CASSRGLAGAADTQYF
TRBV29-1,NA,many,TRBJ2-3,TGCAGCGTTGGGTCTGGAACGGGGGAGGATACGCAGTATTTT,CSVGSGTGEDTQYF
TRBV6-4,TRBD1,few,TRBJ1-1,TGTGCCAGCAGAGGACAGGGAGGCACTGAAGCTTTCTTT,CASRGQGGTEAFF
TRBV4-1,TRBD2,NA,TRBJ2-5,TGCGCCAGCAGCCAAGTGTTAGCGGGGGGAGCAGAGAACCAGTACTTC,CASSQVLAGGAENQYF
TRBV2,NA,NA,TRBJ2-3,TGTGCCCCCGGAAAGGCGGGCACAGATACGCAGTATTTT,CAPGKAGTDTQYF
TRBV12-3/TRBV12-4,NA,NA,TRBJ1-5,TGTGCCAGCAGTTTATCCATTAGCAATCAGCCCCAGCATTTT,CASSLSISNQPQHF
TRBV6-2/TRBV6-3,NA,few,TRBJ2-5,TGTGCCAGCAGTAACCTAGCTCCCCAAGAGACCCAGTACTTC,CASSNLAPQETQYF
TRBV9,TRBD1,few,TRBJ1-5,TGTGCCAGCAGCATGGGACAGGGGAATCAGCCCCAGCATTTT,CASSMGQGNQPQHF
TRBV20-1,TRBD2,NA,TRBJ2-7,TGCAGTGCTAGACTTAGCGGGGTGTCCTACGAGCAGTACTTC,CSARLSGVSYEQYF
TRBV5-6,NA,few,TRBJ1-1,TGTGCCAGCAGCTCCTTACCCCCGGACAGACGAGTTAAAGCTTTCTTT,CASSSLPPDRRVKAFF
TRBV27,TRBD1,few,TRBJ1-2,TGTGCCAGCAGTTCGGGACCGGGACAGCCATCTGAGGGATATGGCTACACCTTC,CASSSGPGQPSEGYGYTF
TRBV12-3/TRBV12-4,NA,few,TRBJ1-1,TGTGCCAGCAGTTTACCTACAGGGAAGGCTTTCTTT,CASSLPTGKAFF
TRBV5-1,NA,many,TRBJ2-5,TGCGCCAGCAGCTTGGACCCACAAACCAAAGAGACCCAGTACTTC,CASSLDPQTKETQYF
TRBV4-1,NA,few,TRBJ2-3,TGCGCCAGCAGCCAAGATCCCCTAGTTTTGGGTACGCAGTATTTT,CASSQDPLVLGTQYF